This T cell receptor beta chain was identified during a study of blood T cell repertoires in COVID-19. The overall study: Samples representing acute and convalescent COVID-19 were sourced from the United States, Italy and Spain. The analysed material was cDNA or gDNA that came from T cells, B-cell-depleted T cells, or PBMCs.

The junction had 13 bases not matched to a gene; V was cut back by 3 bases and J by 2 bases. This CDR3 has 16 amino acids. Germline V gene data show CDR1 as GTSNPN and CDR2 as SVGIG (reference sequence). Per the authors' pipeline: Counts of nucleated cells, estimated from reference gene primer amplification, were obtained. Here immunoSEQ multiplex PCR was the method, and the copy in TCRdb shows in-frame clones only, minus some. That table furnishes V, J and clone size, whereas the DNA furnished D and trimming. The sample lists tens of thousands of clones, approximately 88% occurring once. The J gene is TRBJ2-7, the V gene TRBV30; TRBD1 agrees at 7 bases. The sample was peripheral blood. This TCR was recovered from a man aged 55-75 years with acute or convalescent COVID-19. The CDR3 DNA sequence: TGTGCCTGGAGACAGGGGCCAGGGGGATCGCCCTACGAGCAGTACTTC. Its protein is CAWRQGPGGSPYEQYF.